The rows below give T cell receptor beta chains drawn from one sample of a study of beta chain features in type 1 diabetes. Produced via immunoSEQ multiplex PCR; TCRdb's table is partial and in-frame only. Among under 800,000 clones listed, around a sixth were seen once. The specimen sequenced was naive CD4+ T cells from blood. These receptors all stem from a man aged 18 to 30 in good health. Both conserved end residues are part of each CDR3. Fields, in order: clone size, J gene, V gene, CDR3 protein. The size of a clone is reported for some rows only, either as once, few or many, or as a class for expanded clones.

>-|TRBJ2-2|TRBV5-4
CASTRRGELFF
>-|TRBJ1-5|TRBV20-1
CSAQGQPQHF
>-|TRBJ1-5|TRBV7-9
CASSPQTGADQPQHF
>few|TRBJ2-3|TRBV7-3
CASSLMGPGTDTQYF
>-|TRBJ2-1|TRBV21-1
CASSKGRGTAPLSNEQFF
>few|TRBJ2-7|TRBV7-2
CASSLALGGVEQYF
>-|TRBJ1-1|TRBV5-1
CASSLAGTANTEAFF
>few|TRBJ1-5|TRBV18
CASQMASSNQPQHF
>few|TRBJ2-7|TRBV14
CASSQDHYEQYF
>few|TRBJ1-1|TRBV4-1
CASSQDGSGTLDAFF
>-|TRBJ2-2|TRBV7-2
CASSVDHLGSTGELFF
>few|TRBJ2-4|TRBV5-4
CASSPYRGQGLNIQYF
>-|TRBJ1-3|TRBV5-1
CASSLEGFGNTIYF
>few|TRBJ1-2|TRBV10-3
CAISDRGGPIGYTF
>-|TRBJ1-6|TRBV9
CASSPGTSAPLHF
>few|TRBJ2-7|TRBV30
CAWSVRAGQYF
>few|TRBJ1-2|TRBV10-3
CAISELVRGYGYTF
>few|TRBJ2-1|TRBV29-1
CSVRTSGIHNEQFF